The 25 T cell receptor beta chains listed next were all sequenced from one sample in a study of cytomegalovirus exposure and HLA in healthy donors. A multiplex PCR was run with 60 Vbeta primers and 13 Jbeta primers. The protocol was immunoSEQ multiplex PCR, while the TCRdb copy is restricted to in-frame clones and leaves out a portion. The sample features more than 65,000 clones, with 2.5% to 3% in its top ten. The sequenced material came from PBMCs. These receptors all stem from a man aged 40-50 years in good health and CMV-seronegative.

The chain combines TRBV7-9 with TRBJ1-6, with 11 bases aligning to TRBD1. V lost 5 bases and J lost 7; bases outside the gene matches: 7. The length of the CDR3 is 16 residues. CDR1 SEHNR and CDR2 FQNEAQ come from the germline V gene (reference sequence). The CDR3 spells CASSPYGTGGNSPLHF. The CDR3 DNA sequence: TGTGCCAGCAGCCCCTACGGGACAGGGGGGAATTCACCCCTCCACTTT.

The chain employs TRBV19 and TRBJ2-3; 9 bases agree with TRBD1. The V and J ends lost 5 bases and 1 base, in that order; junction bases with no gene match: 4. Germline values: CDR1 LNHDA, CDR2 SQIVND (reference sequence). The CDR3 extends over 15 amino acids. The CDR3 region has the DNA TGTGCCAGTAGTCTTACAGGGGGCGGCACAGATACGCAGTATTTT. Protein sequence: CASSLTGGGTDTQYF.

The rearrangement links TRBV19 to TRBJ2-4; 7 nucleotides match TRBD1. Germline V lookup: CDR1 LNHDA, CDR2 SQIVND (reference sequence). The CDR3 extends over 16 amino acids. The ends lost 4 bases at V and 0 bases at J; junction bases unmatched: 6. The CDR3 DNA sequence: TGTGCCAGTAGTAAAACAGGGGAAGGAGCCAAAAACATTCAGTACTTC. Its protein is CASSKTGEGAKNIQYF.

V and J are TRBV9 and TRBJ1-2, with 9 bases lining up with TRBD1. The CDR3 has 13 residues. V was pared by 0 bases and J by 6 bases, with 0 bases of the junction left unmatched. CDR1 and CDR2 (germline): SGDLS, YYNGEE. CDR3 DNA sequence: TGTGCCAGCAGCGTAGGACAGGGGGATGGCTACACCTTC. Translation gives CASSVGQGDGYTF.

The chain recombines TRBV29-1 with TRBJ1-2; D is unclear. Trimming took off 3 bases at V and 3 bases at J, with 8 bases between the two ends. CDR1 and CDR2 (germline): SQVTM, ANQGSEA. The CDR3 extends over 12 amino acids. The chain's CDR3 is CSVDRQDYGYTF. CDR3 coding DNA: TGCAGCGTTGACAGGCAGGACTATGGCTACACCTTC.

The chain uses TRBV6-1 and TRBJ1-5; D perhaps matches TRBD1 (5 bases). The germline V gene has CDR1 MNHNS and CDR2 SASEGT. The CDR3 is 15 amino acids. V dropped 1 base and J dropped 4 bases, with 11 bases sitting between them. As DNA, the CDR3 is TGTGCCAGCAGTGAAGGGGGCCGACCTAATCAGCCCCAGCATTTT. Translating it yields CASSEGGRPNQPQHF.

The rearrangement joins TRBV7-8 to TRBJ2-1; D is perhaps TRBD2 (6 bases). V was pared by 7 bases and J by 7 bases, with 17 bases between. The germline V gene has CDR1 SGHVS and CDR2 FQNEAQ. CDR3 length: 14 residues. CDR3 protein: CASMLSPSANEQFF. The DNA for the CDR3 is TGTGCCAGCATGCTTAGCCCTAGCGCGAATGAGCAGTTCTTC. Supplemented by reference TRBV7-8 and TRBJ2-1, the full variable domain reads GAGVSQSPRYKVAKRGQDVALRCDPISGHVSLFWYQQALGQGPEFLTYFQNEAQLDKSGLPSDRFFAERPEGSVSTLKIQRTQQEDSAVYLCASMLSPSANEQFFGPGTRLTVL.

The gene calls are TRBV6-5 and TRBJ1-5; D might be TRBD1 (5 bases). Germline assignment: CDR1 MNHEY and CDR2 SVGAGI. Trimming stripped 2 bases from V and 0 bases from J, with 8 bases between. CDR3 length: 15 amino acids. CDR3: CASSYIGDSNQPQHF. The CDR3, as DNA: TGTGCCAGCAGTTACATAGGGGATAGCAATCAGCCCCAGCATTTT.

V and J are TRBV2 and TRBJ1-5; 9 bases match TRBD1. Germline V CDR1 and CDR2: SNHLY, FYNNEI. CDR3 length: 14 residues. Trimming took 6 bases from V and 6 from J; bases not matched to a gene: 6. Here the CDR3 DNA reads TGTGCCAGCAGGGGGGACAGGGTAGGTCAGCCCCAGCATTTT. Its translation is CASRGDRVGQPQHF. Full variable domain (remainder filled in from reference TRBV2 and TRBJ1-5): EPEVTQTPSHQVTQMGQEVILRCVPISNHLYFYWYRQILGQKVEFLVSFYNNEISEKSEIFDDQFSVERPDGSNFTLKIRSTKLEDSAMYFCASRGDRVGQPQHFGDGTRLSIL.

The J gene is TRBJ1-1, the V gene TRBV29-1; D is possibly TRBD1 (6 bases). Germline CDR1 and CDR2: SQVTM and ANQGSEA. V lost 4 bases and J lost 5, with 14 bases in between. The CDR3 has 13 residues. DNA of the CDR3: TGCAGCGTTGCAGGGGCAGTAAGGACTGAAGCTTTCTTT. Translation: CSVAGAVRTEAFF.

The chain carries TRBV28 and TRBJ1-6; 10 nucleotides agree with TRBD1. Germline V gene data show CDR1 as MDHEN and CDR2 as SYDVKM. J lost 12 bases, V lost 5 bases, and 7 bases had no gene match. The CDR3 spans 14 residues. The CDR3 sequence is CASSRDRGRRPLHF. CDR3 nucleotides: TGTGCCAGCAGTCGGGACAGGGGAAGGCGACCCCTCCACTTT.

The chain links TRBV7-8 to TRBJ2-3; 11 bases align to TRBD2. Germline V CDR1 and CDR2: SGHVS, FQNEAQ. V lost 5 bases to trimming and J lost 6 bases; unmatched junction nucleotides: 19. The CDR3 runs 19 residues. Here the CDR3 DNA reads TGTGCCAGCAGCCCGACCGGGACTAGCGGATTCTTGGGGCGTGATACGCAGTATTTT. It is translated as CASSPTGTSGFLGRDTQYF.

The rearrangement joins TRBV6-5 to TRBJ2-1, with D uncertain. CDR3 length: 12 residues. Germline loops: CDR1 MNHEY, CDR2 SVGAGI. The V end lost 6 bases, the J end lost 7 bases, and 10 bases lay between the germline ends. The CDR3 coding sequence is TGTGCCAGCAGCCCAAACCGGAATGAGCAGTTCTTC. Protein: CASSPNRNEQFF.

The V gene is TRBV11-2, the J gene TRBJ2-7; a weak D match, TRBD1 (6 bases). The V and J ends lost 8 bases and 5 bases respectively, with 19 bases between them. This CDR3 region has 14 residues. Germline values: CDR1 SGHAT, CDR2 FQNNGV. This CDR3 is CASRSEMGAHEQYF. The CDR3 DNA sequence: TGTGCCAGCCGGAGCGAAATGGGGGCCCACGAGCAGTACTTC.

About this clone itself: Other DNA sequences in this specimen translate into the identical CDR3. The V call is TRBV7-9, the J call TRBJ1-5; 7 bases align to TRBD1. In germline, CDR1 is SEHNR, CDR2 FQNEAQ (reference sequence). Losses at the gene ends were 1 base for V and 4 bases for J; bases not matched to a gene: 1. The CDR3 extends over 14 amino acids. The CDR3 spells CASSLGTGNQPQHF. DNA for the CDR3: TGTGCCAGCAGCTTAGGGACAGGTAATCAGCCCCAGCATTTT.

This chain connects TRBV2 to TRBJ1-2; 8 positions agree with TRBD1. Losses at the gene ends were 4 bases for V and 8 bases for J; bases not matched to a gene: 9. The CDR3 totals 14 residues. Germline V gives CDR1 SNHLY, CDR2 FYNNEI. DNA of the CDR3: TGTGCCAGCAGTGTAGACAGGGGAGTGAAAGGCTACACCTTC. This encodes CASSVDRGVKGYTF.

The rearrangement uses TRBV9 and TRBJ2-5; D possibly corresponds to TRBD2 (6 bases). V was pared by 4 bases and J by 3 bases, with 16 bases between. This CDR3 spans 15 amino acids. CDR1 and CDR2 from the germline V gene are SGDLS and YYNGEE. CDR3 DNA sequence: TGTGCCAGCAGCAGACGTTTCACGGGGGAAGAGACCCAGTACTTC. This translates into CASSRRFTGEETQYF.

The chain couples TRBV19 to TRBJ2-1; TRBD2 aligns across 7 bases. Germline V CDR1 and CDR2: LNHDA, SQIVND (reference sequence). The CDR3 sequence is 13 residues long. The trim removed 4 bases at V and 15 bases at J, leaving 12 bases unmatched. CDR3 in DNA: TGTGCCAGTAGTACTAACCGGGAGGACGGACGGTTCTTC. It codes for CASSTNREDGRFF. Using reference TRBV19 and TRBJ2-1 for the parts outside the CDR3, the full variable domain is DGGITQSPKYLFRKEGQNVTLSCEQNLNHDAMYWYRQDPGQGLRLIYYSQIVNDFQKGDIAEGYSVSREKKESFPLTVTSAQKNPTAFYLCASSTNREDGRFFGPGTRLTVL.

This sequence joins TRBV9 and TRBJ2-2; 9 bases match TRBD1. CDR3 length: 16 amino acids. The germline V gene has CDR1 SGDLS and CDR2 YYNGEE. After removal of 3 bases from V and 1 base from J, the junction contained 4 bases not matched to a gene. This chain's CDR3 is CASSAQGAKNTGELFF. The CDR3 bases are TGTGCCAGCAGCGCACAGGGGGCAAAGAACACCGGGGAGCTGTTTTTT.

The chain carries TRBV6-5 and TRBJ2-5; 9 bases match TRBD1. The end of the DNA aligns better with TRBJ2-7, so the J call may be wrong. CDR3 length equals 14 residues. Germline CDR1 MNHEY, CDR2 SVGAGI. CDR3 sequence (DNA): TGTGCCAGCAGCCGAATAGGGACAGGGAGCGAGCAGTACTTC. It encodes CASSRIGTGSEQYF.

The chain couples TRBV5-6 to TRBJ2-5, with 11 bases lining up with TRBD2. The germline CDR1 and CDR2 sequences are SGHDT and YYEEEE. After removal of 4 bases from V and 3 bases from J, the junction contained 11 bases not matched to a gene. This CDR3 has 17 residues. The CDR3 reads CASSGLGVLAGEETQYF. The CDR3 bases are TGTGCCAGCAGCGGATTGGGGGTACTAGCGGGGGAAGAGACCCAGTACTTC.

V usage is TRBV27 and J usage is TRBJ2-2; 15 nucleotides agree with TRBD2. V lost 6 bases and J lost 0; bases outside the gene matches: 8. Per the germline V gene, CDR1 is MNHEY and CDR2 is SMNVEV (reference sequence). CDR3 length equals 19 residues. The CDR3 sequence: CASSTWGLAGGSNTGELFF. The CDR3 nucleotides read TGTGCCAGCAGCACTTGGGGACTAGCGGGGGGTTCGAACACCGGGGAGCTGTTTTTT.

V and J are TRBV12-5 and TRBJ1-1; the match to TRBD1 covers 10 bases. Germline CDR1 is LGHNT and CDR2 is FRNRAP. With 6 bases clipped from V and 4 bases from J, the junction kept 8 bases outside the gene matches. This CDR3 spans 15 amino acids. CDR3 protein: CASGPSTGGFTEAFF. The CDR3 DNA reads TGTGCTAGTGGCCCTTCGACAGGGGGCTTCACTGAAGCTTTCTTT.

The rearrangement links TRBV5-1 to TRBJ2-1, with 8 bases lining up with TRBD1. The germline gives CDR1 SGHRS, CDR2 YFSETQ. Trimming at V came to 4 bases and at J to 7 bases, leaving 7 bases not matched to a gene. The CDR3 spans 14 residues. Here the CDR3 DNA reads TGCGCCAGCAGCAGCGGACAGGGCGGTAATGAGCAGTTCTTC. Protein product: CASSSGQGGNEQFF.

The rearrangement joins TRBV2 to TRBJ2-5; TRBD1 matches at 7 bases. Losses at the gene ends were 6 bases for V and 5 bases for J; bases not matched to a gene: 12. The CDR3 length is 15 residues. CDR1 is SNHLY, CDR2 FYNNEI, per germline. CDR3 coding DNA: TGTGCCAGCAGGGCTCCGGGACAGCCAAGGGAGACCCAGTACTTC. Translating it yields CASRAPGQPRETQYF.